Each of the 13 T cell receptor beta chains below was sequenced from the same sample in a study of T cells in narcolepsy. Some clones are missing from TCRdb's copy, which holds only in-frame ones; the method was immunoSEQ multiplex PCR. The sample has 30,000 or so clones, roughly 80% seen once. Sequencing was performed on memory (CD45RA-) CD4+ T cells from blood. The origin of the receptors is a human donor in good health.

The gene calls are TRBV29-1 and TRBJ2-7; tentatively, D is TRBD1 (7 bases). The V gene's germline CDR1 is SQVTM and CDR2 ANQGSEA. V was trimmed by 7 bases and J by 2 bases, leaving 15 bases between them. The CDR3 is 13 residues long. As DNA, the CDR3 is TGCAGCGCAGGGGGACTCTTCGCCTACGAGCAGTACTTC. Protein: CSAGGLFAYEQYF.

This chain uses TRBV23-1 with TRBJ2-1, with D hard to call. TRBV23-1 is an ORF; its function is uncertain. Trimming removed 3 bases at V and 6 bases at J, with 6 bases between. The CDR3 has 12 residues. The CDR3 reads CASSQGSNEQFF. The CDR3, as DNA: TGCGCCAGCAGTCAGGGCAGCAATGAGCAGTTCTTC.

The rearrangement uses TRBV2 and TRBJ2-5; either TRBD1 or TRBD2 may supply D (5 bases each). Germline assignment: CDR1 SNHLY and CDR2 FYNNEI. V lost 3 bases and J 7 bases, leaving 12 bases between the germline ends. The CDR3 is 13 residues long. The CDR3 DNA reads TGTGCCAGCAGTGAGTTCGAGGGGCGGACCCAGTACTTC. This codes for CASSEFEGRTQYF.

Only one count was recorded for this clone. The rearrangement uses TRBV11-2 and TRBJ1-4; D gene uncertain. This CDR3 has 16 residues. V lost 6 bases and J 7 bases, leaving 21 bases between the germline ends. Germline-derived CDR1 and CDR2 are SGHAT and FQNNGV. CDR3 nucleotide sequence: TGTGCCAGCAGTTCATACACCCTCCGAGGCCGTGAAAAACTGTTTTTT. It encodes CASSSYTLRGREKLFF. The whole variable domain, filled in from reference TRBV11-2 and TRBJ1-4, reads EAGVAQSPRYKIIEKRQSVAFWCNPISGHATLYWYQQILGQGPKLLIQFQNNGVVDDSQLPKDRFSAERLKGVDSTLKIQPAKLEDSAVYLCASSSYTLRGREKLFFGSGTQLSVL.

J is TRBJ2-5 and V is TRBV11-2, with unresolved D. The assigned J gene may be wrong: the sequence end matches TRBJ2-7 better. CDR1 and CDR2 from the germline V gene are SGHAT and FQNNGV. The CDR3 runs 15 residues. CDR3 residues: CASSLQPSSSYEQYF. CDR3 nucleotides: TGTGCCAGCAGCTTACAGCCGAGCAGCTCCTACGAGCAGTACTTC.

The chain links TRBV9 to TRBJ1-4; TRBD1 matches 7 bases. Germline trimming cut 4 bases from V and 2 bases from J; bases unmatched to any gene: 5. Looked up from germline, CDR1 is SGDLS and CDR2 is YYNGEE. The CDR3 has 15 amino acids. The CDR3 region has the DNA TGTGCCAGCAGCTCCAGGGGGGGGACTAATGAAAAACTGTTTTTT. Its translation is CASSSRGGTNEKLFF.

The rearrangement links TRBV19 to TRBJ2-2; weak D call: TRBD2 (6 bases). Germline-derived CDR1 and CDR2 are LNHDA and SQIVND (reference sequence). CDR3 size: 16 residues. V lost 5 bases, J lost 6 bases, and 19 bases lay in between. CDR3 nucleotide sequence: TGTGCCAGTAGTCCCCCGTTCGGGAGTACGTCCGGGGAGCTGTTTTTT. This codes for CASSPPFGSTSGELFF.

This chain joins TRBV30 and TRBJ1-5, with 7 bases matching TRBD1. The CDR3 is 16 amino acids. Germline V gives CDR1 GTSNPN, CDR2 SVGIG (reference sequence). J was trimmed by 0 bases and V by 0 bases; bases with no gene match: 5. The CDR3 coding sequence is TGTGCCTGGAGTGTACAGGGGAGGGATAGCAATCAGCCCCAGCATTTT. It is translated as CAWSVQGRDSNQPQHF.

V usage is TRBV6-1 and J usage is TRBJ1-1; D remains ambiguous. V was clipped by 0 bases and J by 0 bases, with 8 bases between them. This CDR3 is built from 15 residues. Germline loops: CDR1 MNHNS, CDR2 SASEGT. The DNA for the CDR3 is TGTGCCAGCAGTGAAGCTCTCTGGGTGAACACTGAAGCTTTCTTT. It encodes CASSEALWVNTEAFF.

This clone was counted a single time. The chain uses TRBV5-4 and TRBJ2-4, with 14 bases aligning to TRBD2. This CDR3 has 16 amino acids. J gave up 9 bases and V 4 bases, and 9 bases lay outside the gene matches. CDR1 and CDR2 (germline): SGHNT, YYREEE (reference sequence). The CDR3 is CASSPQSTSGRAIQYF. CDR3 in DNA: TGTGCCAGCAGCCCCCAATCGACTAGCGGGAGGGCCATTCAGTACTTC.

The rearrangement links TRBV5-1 to TRBJ1-1; unclear D gene. Germline CDR1 SGHRS, CDR2 YFSETQ. This CDR3 has 13 residues. Trimming stripped 2 bases from V and 0 bases from J, with 5 bases between. CDR3 residues: CASSFQMNTEAFF. CDR3 nucleotide sequence: TGCGCCAGCAGCTTCCAGATGAACACTGAAGCTTTCTTT. Filled out from reference TRBV5-1 and TRBJ1-1, the complete variable domain reads KAGVTQTPRYLIKTRGQQVTLSCSPISGHRSVSWYQQTPGQGLQFLFEYFSETQRNKGNFPGRFSGRQFSNSRSEMNVSTLELGDSALYLCASSFQMNTEAFFGQGTRLTVV.

There are a few counts of this clone. The chain has TRBV5-6 and TRBJ2-7; perhaps TRBD1 as D (6 bases). The germline V and J ends were trimmed by 4 bases and 2 bases, with 13 bases remaining between them. The CDR3 runs 14 residues. Per the germline V gene, CDR1 is SGHDT and CDR2 is YYEEEE. The CDR3 here is CASSHRDIPYEQYF. The CDR3 DNA sequence: TGTGCCAGCAGCCACCGGGACATACCCTACGAGCAGTACTTC.

V usage is TRBV19 and J usage is TRBJ1-1; TRBD1 matches at 8 bases. Germline V gene sequence: CDR1 LNHDA, CDR2 SQIVND (reference sequence). The CDR3 has 14 residues. V was clipped by 4 bases and J by 4 bases; unmatched bases: 5. The CDR3 loop is CASSTGQGGTEAFF. Written as DNA, the CDR3 is TGTGCCAGTAGTACAGGACAGGGTGGCACTGAAGCTTTCTTT.